This is a list of T cell receptor beta chains from one sample in a study of monozygotic twins with inflammatory bowel disease. For each CDR3 protein, TCRdb gives one entry from its re-call of the 5' RACE reads, without DNA. The sample table sets out around 410,000 distinct CDR3 sequences. Material for sequencing was blood. These receptors were taken from a human donor with ulcerative colitis or Crohn's disease, or a healthy co-twin of an affected twin (not recorded which). CDR3s include the opening cysteine and the closing phenylalanine or tryptophan. Only part of the rows carry a size: once, few, many, or a class if the clone is expanded.

J,V,size,CDR3
TRBJ2-7,TRBV6-1,.,CASRDPAQGLDEQYF
TRBJ2-2,TRBV12-3/TRBV12-4,.,CASIAGVPGTGELFF
TRBJ2-2,TRBV20-1,.,CSAAGRAPGELFF
TRBJ2-1,TRBV15,.,CATSRDPPGTSGKHEQFF
TRBJ1-4,TRBV20-1,.,CSADDRDREKLFF
TRBJ1-2,TRBV12-3/TRBV12-4,.,CASSRNPGVETF
TRBJ2-2,TRBV9,.,CASSHGMGQGTGELFF
TRBJ1-2,TRBV5-6,.,CASSLDGGRQTYGYTF
TRBJ1-4,TRBV3-1,.,CASSPWGDEKLFF
TRBJ2-6,TRBV20-1,.,CSARERTPGANVLTF
TRBJ2-5,TRBV15,medium-sized,CATSRDYFQETQYF
TRBJ1-1,TRBV6-5,.,CASSFTKGGARTEAFF
TRBJ2-2,TRBV5-8,.,CAIRTPGQGTGELFF
TRBJ2-6,TRBV9,.,CASTRQGSSSGANVLTF
TRBJ1-1,TRBV6-6,.,CASRNRAASTEAFF
TRBJ2-3,TRBV5-1,.,CASSPGQGAKDTQYF
TRBJ2-1,TRBV5-4,.,CASSLPGLTFNEQFF
TRBJ2-7,TRBV5-1,.,CASSEGDRVYEQYF
TRBJ2-3,TRBV5-1,.,CASSTGLTTDTQYF
TRBJ2-7,TRBV30,.,CAWWAEVAPYEQYF
TRBJ2-2,TRBV3-1,.,CASSQGWRNTGELFF
TRBJ1-2,TRBV7-2,.,CASSLGQITSNYGYTF
TRBJ2-2,TRBV19,.,CASSSAGANTGELFF
TRBJ2-2,TRBV20-1,.,CSARQSGRVTGELFF
TRBJ2-7,TRBV5-1,.,CASSLVLAESYEQYF
TRBJ2-1,TRBV7-2,.,CASGTDRVRNEQFF
TRBJ2-7,TRBV12-2,.,CASRQWGQPYEQYF
TRBJ2-1,TRBV6-6,.,CASSYSGGNNEQFF
TRBJ2-3,TRBV7-2,.,CASSLVGAGGRSDTQYF
TRBJ2-7,TRBV7-2,.,CASSLGGRVYEQYF
TRBJ2-3,TRBV9,.,CASSVDPDYTDTQYF
TRBJ2-7,TRBV7-2,.,CASSSQQGKLTYEQYF
TRBJ1-1,TRBV11-3,.,CASSLQQEFKNTEAFF
TRBJ1-5,TRBV4-1,.,CASSHPQVNQPQHF
TRBJ2-2,TRBV18,.,CASSPPWTGPGELFF
TRBJ2-1,TRBV3-1,.,CASSQDPYEGINEQFF
TRBJ2-2,TRBV4-1,.,CASSQDRTSGGELFF
TRBJ1-3,TRBV6-5,.,CASSYSPRIHSGNTIYF
TRBJ2-3,TRBV7-2,.,CASSSLAGDTDTQYF
TRBJ2-1,TRBV5-1,.,CASSSKGTSGGAYNEQFF
TRBJ2-2,TRBV29-1,.,CSVVREGTGELFF
TRBJ2-3,TRBV7-9,.,CASSLGQYTDTQYF
TRBJ2-7,TRBV28,.,CASRDSLYEQYF
TRBJ1-2,TRBV5-4,.,CASSLGGGQPYGYTF
TRBJ2-5,TRBV10-3,.,CAISGYRETQYF
TRBJ2-1,TRBV20-1,.,CSADSWGDEQFF
TRBJ2-1,TRBV29-1,.,CSVERGGDAGFYNEQFF
TRBJ1-1,TRBV19,.,CASSYQGRTEAFF
TRBJ1-4,TRBV5-6,.,CASRSRVNEKLFF